This entry concerns a single T cell receptor (beta chain). The data belong to a study of T cells of healthy individuals. With V trimmed by 4 bases and J by 6 bases, 9 bases remained unmatched. Germline lookup yields CDR1 MNHEY and CDR2 SVGAGI. This CDR3 has 15 amino acids. TCRdb re-called the 5' RACE reads with MiXCR, one entry per CDR3 protein. This table holds 45,000 to 60,000 distinct CDR3 sequences, roughly 15% found once. The chain combines TRBV6-5 with TRBJ2-3, with 8 bases fitting TRBD1. The source of this sequence is a human donor in good health. For the CDR3, the DNA is TGTGCCAGCAGTTCCAAGGACAGGGTATGGGATACGCAGTATTTT. Protein sequence: CASSSKDRVWDTQYF.